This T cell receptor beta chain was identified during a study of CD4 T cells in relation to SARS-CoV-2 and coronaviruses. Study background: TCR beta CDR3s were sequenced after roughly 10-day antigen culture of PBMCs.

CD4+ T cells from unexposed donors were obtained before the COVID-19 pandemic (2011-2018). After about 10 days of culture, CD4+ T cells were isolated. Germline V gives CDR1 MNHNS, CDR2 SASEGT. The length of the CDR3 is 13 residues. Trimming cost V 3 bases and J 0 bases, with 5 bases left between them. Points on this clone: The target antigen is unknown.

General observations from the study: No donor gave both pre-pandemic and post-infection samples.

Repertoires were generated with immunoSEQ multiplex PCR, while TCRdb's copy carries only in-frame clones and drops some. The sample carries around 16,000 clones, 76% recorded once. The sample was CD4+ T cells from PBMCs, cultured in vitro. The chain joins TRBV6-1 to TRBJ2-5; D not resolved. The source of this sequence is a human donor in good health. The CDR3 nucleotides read TGTGCCAGCAGTGATTGGTACCAAGAGACCCAGTACTTC. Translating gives CASSDWYQETQYF.